This T cell receptor beta chain was obtained from a study of blood T cell repertoires in COVID-19. Of note for this clone: Mismatch with germline at one junction end may stem from a read error.

The CDR3 sequence is 11 residues long. CDR1 and CDR2 from the germline V gene are DFQATT and SNEGSKA (reference sequence). Methods used by the authors: Amplification from reference gene primers served as the basis for estimated nucleated cell counts. The repertoire was sequenced with immunoSEQ multiplex PCR; TCRdb's copy has only in-frame clones and lacks some. V, J and clone size are those of that table, while D and trimming were read from the DNA. Among a few hundred thousand clones listed, just over 85% were seen once. In terms of age and location, participants ranged from roughly 18 to 90 years and lived in about two dozen US areas.

This TCR derives from a woman between 40 and 50 years old with acute COVID-19. The gene calls are TRBV20-1 and TRBJ1-2; TRBD1 might be the D (5 bases). Sample: PBMCs or T cells enriched from blood (not recorded which). The CDR3 DNA reads as TGCAGTGCTGGGGATGGGCGGGACTCTCTCTTC. It yields the protein CSAGDGRDSLF.